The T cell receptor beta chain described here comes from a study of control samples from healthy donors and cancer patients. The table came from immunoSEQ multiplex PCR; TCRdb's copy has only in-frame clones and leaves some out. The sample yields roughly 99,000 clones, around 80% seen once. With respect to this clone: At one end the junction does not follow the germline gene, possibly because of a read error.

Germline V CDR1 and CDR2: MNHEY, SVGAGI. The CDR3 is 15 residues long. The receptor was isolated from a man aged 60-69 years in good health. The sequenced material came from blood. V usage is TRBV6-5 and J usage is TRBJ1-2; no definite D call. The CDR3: CASSDSGRIPYGYTF. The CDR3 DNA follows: TGTGCCAGCAGTGACTCCGGGAGGATCCCCTATGGCTACACCTTC.